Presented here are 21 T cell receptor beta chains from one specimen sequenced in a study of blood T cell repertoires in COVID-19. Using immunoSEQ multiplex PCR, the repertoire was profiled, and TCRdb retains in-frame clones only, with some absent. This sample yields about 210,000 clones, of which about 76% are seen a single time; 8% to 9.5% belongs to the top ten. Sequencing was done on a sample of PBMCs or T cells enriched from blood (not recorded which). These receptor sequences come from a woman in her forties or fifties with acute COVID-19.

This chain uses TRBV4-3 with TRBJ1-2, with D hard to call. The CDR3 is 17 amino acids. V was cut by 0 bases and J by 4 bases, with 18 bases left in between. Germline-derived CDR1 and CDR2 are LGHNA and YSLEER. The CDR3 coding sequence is TGCGCCAGCAGCCAAGATAAGACATGGGCGGGCACCTATGGCTACACCTTC. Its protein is CASSQDKTWAGTYGYTF.

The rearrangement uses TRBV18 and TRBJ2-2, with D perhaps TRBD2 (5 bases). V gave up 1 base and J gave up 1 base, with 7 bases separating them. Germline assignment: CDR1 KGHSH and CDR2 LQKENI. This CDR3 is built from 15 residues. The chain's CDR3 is CASSPQRKNTGELFF. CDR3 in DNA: TGTGCCAGCTCACCACAGCGGAAGAACACCGGGGAGCTGTTTTTT.

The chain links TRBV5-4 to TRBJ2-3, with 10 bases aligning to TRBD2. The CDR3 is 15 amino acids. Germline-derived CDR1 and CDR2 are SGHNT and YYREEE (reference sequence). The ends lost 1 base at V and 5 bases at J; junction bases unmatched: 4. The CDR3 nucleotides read TGTGCCAGCAGCTTGTGGGCTAGCGGGAGAGATACGCAGTATTTT. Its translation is CASSLWASGRDTQYF.

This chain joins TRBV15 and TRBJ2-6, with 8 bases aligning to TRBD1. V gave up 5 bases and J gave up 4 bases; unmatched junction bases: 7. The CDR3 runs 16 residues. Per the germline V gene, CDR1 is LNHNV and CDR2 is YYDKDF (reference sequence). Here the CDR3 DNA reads TGTGCCACCAGCGTAACCAGGGGGCCAGGGGCCAACGTCCTGACTTTC. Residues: CATSVTRGPGANVLTF.

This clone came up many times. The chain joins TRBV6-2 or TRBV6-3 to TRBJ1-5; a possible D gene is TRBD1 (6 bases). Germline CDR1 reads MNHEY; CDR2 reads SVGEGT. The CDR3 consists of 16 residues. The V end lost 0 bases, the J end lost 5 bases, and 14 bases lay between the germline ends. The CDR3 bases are TGTGCCAGCAGTTACTCTTTCAGGGCAGGGGATCAGCCCCAGCATTTT. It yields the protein CASSYSFRAGDQPQHF.

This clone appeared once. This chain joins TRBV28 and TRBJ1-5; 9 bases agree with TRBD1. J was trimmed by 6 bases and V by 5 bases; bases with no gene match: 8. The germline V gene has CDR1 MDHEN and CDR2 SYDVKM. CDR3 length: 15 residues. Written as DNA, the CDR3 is TGTGCCAGCAGTCTCCCACAGGGGGCGACTCAGCCCCAGCATTTT. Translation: CASSLPQGATQPQHF.

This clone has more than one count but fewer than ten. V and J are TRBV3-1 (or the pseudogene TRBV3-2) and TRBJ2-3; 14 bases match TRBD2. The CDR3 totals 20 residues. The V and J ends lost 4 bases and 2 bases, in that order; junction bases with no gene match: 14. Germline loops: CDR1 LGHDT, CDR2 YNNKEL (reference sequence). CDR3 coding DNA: TGTGCCAGCAGCCCCTACAGGACTAGCGGGGGGACCCAAGCCACAGATACGCAGTATTTT. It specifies CASSPYRTSGGTQATDTQYF.

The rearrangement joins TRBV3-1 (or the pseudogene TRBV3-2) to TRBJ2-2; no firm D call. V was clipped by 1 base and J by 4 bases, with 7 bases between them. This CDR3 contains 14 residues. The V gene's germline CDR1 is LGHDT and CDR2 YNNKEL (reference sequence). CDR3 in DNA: TGTGCCAGCAGCCAAGTCGGCGGCACCGGGGAGCTGTTTTTT. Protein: CASSQVGGTGELFF.

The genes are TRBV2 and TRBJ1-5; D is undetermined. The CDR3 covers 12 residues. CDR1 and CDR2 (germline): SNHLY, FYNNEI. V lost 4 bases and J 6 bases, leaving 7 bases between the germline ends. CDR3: CASSAEGQPQHF. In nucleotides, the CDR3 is TGTGCCAGCAGTGCGGAGGGTCAGCCCCAGCATTTT. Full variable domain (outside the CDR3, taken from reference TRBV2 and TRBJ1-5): EPEVTQTPSHQVTQMGQEVILRCVPISNHLYFYWYRQILGQKVEFLVSFYNNEISEKSEIFDDQFSVERPDGSNFTLKIRSTKLEDSAMYFCASSAEGQPQHFGDGTRLSIL.

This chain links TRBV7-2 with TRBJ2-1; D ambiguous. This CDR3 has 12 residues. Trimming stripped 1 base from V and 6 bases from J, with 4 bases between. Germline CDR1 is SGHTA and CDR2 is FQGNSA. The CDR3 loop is CASSLGVNEQFF. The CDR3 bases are TGTGCCAGCAGCTTAGGAGTCAATGAGCAGTTCTTC.

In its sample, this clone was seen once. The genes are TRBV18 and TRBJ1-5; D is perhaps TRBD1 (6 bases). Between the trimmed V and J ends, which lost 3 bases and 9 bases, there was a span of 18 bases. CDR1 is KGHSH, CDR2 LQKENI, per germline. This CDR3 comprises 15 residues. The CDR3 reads CASSPGTGFSGPQHF. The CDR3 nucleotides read TGTGCCAGCTCACCGGGAACAGGGTTCTCCGGGCCCCAGCATTTT.

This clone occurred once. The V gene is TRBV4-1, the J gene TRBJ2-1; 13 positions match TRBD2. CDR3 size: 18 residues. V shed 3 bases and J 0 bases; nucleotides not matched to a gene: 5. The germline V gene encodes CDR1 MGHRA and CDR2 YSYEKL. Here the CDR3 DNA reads TGCGCCAGCAGCCATTGGGGACTAGCGGGATACTCCTACAATGAGCAGTTCTTC. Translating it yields CASSHWGLAGYSYNEQFF.

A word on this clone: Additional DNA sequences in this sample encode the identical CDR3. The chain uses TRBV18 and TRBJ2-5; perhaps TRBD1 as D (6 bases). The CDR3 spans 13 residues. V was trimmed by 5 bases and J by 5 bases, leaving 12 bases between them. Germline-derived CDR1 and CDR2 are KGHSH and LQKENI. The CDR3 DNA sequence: TGTGCCAGCTCAACAGGGTTGGGGGAGACCCAGTACTTC. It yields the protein CASSTGLGETQYF.

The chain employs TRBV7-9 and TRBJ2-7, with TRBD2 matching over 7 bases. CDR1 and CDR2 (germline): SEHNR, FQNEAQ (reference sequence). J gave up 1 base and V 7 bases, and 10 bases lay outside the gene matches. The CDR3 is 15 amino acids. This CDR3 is CASTLGEGISYEQYF. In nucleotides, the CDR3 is TGTGCCAGCACCCTGGGGGAGGGGATTTCCTACGAGCAGTACTTC.

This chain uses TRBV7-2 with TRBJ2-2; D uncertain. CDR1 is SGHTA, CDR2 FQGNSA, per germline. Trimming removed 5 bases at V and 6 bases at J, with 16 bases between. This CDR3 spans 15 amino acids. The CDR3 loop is CASSTAVGSPGELFF. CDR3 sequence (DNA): TGTGCCAGCAGCACAGCCGTTGGGTCTCCCGGGGAGCTGTTTTTT. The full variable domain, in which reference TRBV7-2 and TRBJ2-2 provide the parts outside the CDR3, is GAGVSQSPSNKVTEKGKDVELRCDPISGHTALYWYRQSLGQGLEFLIYFQGNSAPDKSGLPSDRFSAERTGGSVSTLTIQRTQQEDSAVYLCASSTAVGSPGELFFGEGSRLTVL.

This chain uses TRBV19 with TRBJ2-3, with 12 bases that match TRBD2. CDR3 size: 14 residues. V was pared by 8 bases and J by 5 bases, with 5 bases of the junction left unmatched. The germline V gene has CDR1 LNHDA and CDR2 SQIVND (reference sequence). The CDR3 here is CASRLAGVVDTQYF. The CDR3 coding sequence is TGTGCCAGTCGACTAGCGGGGGTTGTAGATACGCAGTATTTT.

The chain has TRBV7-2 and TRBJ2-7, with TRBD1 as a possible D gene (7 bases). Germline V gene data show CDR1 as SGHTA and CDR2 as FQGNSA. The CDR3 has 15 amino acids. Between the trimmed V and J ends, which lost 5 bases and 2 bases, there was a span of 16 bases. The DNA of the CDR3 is TGTGCCAGCAGCCTAGGGGGCGGGGTGACCTACGAGCAGTACTTC. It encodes CASSLGGGVTYEQYF. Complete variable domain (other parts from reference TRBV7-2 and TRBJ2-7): GAGVSQSPSNKVTEKGKDVELRCDPISGHTALYWYRQSLGQGLEFLIYFQGNSAPDKSGLPSDRFSAERTGGSVSTLTIQRTQQEDSAVYLCASSLGGGVTYEQYFGPGTRLTVT.

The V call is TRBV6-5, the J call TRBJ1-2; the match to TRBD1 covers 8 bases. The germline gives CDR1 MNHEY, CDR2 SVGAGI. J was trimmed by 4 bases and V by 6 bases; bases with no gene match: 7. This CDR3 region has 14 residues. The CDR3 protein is CASSSRQGIYGYTF. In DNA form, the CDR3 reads TGTGCCAGCAGCTCCCGACAGGGGATCTATGGCTACACCTTC.

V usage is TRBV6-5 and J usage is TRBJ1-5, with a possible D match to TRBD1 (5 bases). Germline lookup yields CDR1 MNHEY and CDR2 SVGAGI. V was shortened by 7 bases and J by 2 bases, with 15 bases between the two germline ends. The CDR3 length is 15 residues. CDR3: CASKLEGMGNQPQHF. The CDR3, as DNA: TGTGCCAGCAAGTTGGAGGGGATGGGCAATCAGCCCCAGCATTTT.

CDR3 nucleotides: TGTGCCAGCAGAGTAGCGGGAGTCGTAGATGAGCAGTTCTTC. Translating it yields CASRVAGVVDEQFF. The rearrangement joins TRBV28 to TRBJ2-1; 9 positions match TRBD2. The CDR3 is 14 residues long. V dropped 6 bases and J dropped 8; count of bases not matched to a gene: 8. Germline-derived CDR1 and CDR2 are MDHEN and SYDVKM.

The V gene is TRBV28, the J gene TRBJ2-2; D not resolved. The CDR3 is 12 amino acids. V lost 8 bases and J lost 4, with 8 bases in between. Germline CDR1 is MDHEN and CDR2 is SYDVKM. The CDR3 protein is CASLSVTGELFF. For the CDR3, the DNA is TGTGCCAGCTTATCCGTCACCGGGGAGCTGTTTTTT.